The 27 T cell receptor beta chains listed next were all sequenced from one sample in a study of Graves' ophthalmopathy and Graves' hyperthyroidism (dated by TCRdb to the late 2010s). TCRdb names Illumina HiSeq 2000 as the instrument used. For repertoire sequencing, the TCR beta CDR3 regions were amplified from RNA transcripts. The first round of RT-PCR was done with HTBI primers and the Qiagen OneStep RT-PCR kit, and was followed by a second round of multiplex PCR, then size selection and purification. Using fastp trimming at Q25 and MiXCR clonotype assembly, TCRdb reanalyzed the public sequencing data and kept in-frame beta chains. Under each unique CDR3 protein, matching rows form one entry showing the most common genes and DNA. Present in this sample are about 1.2 million distinct CDR3 sequences, about 40% of which were seen just once. The ten largest clonotypes hold around 10% of the sample.

Material: peripheral blood or thyroid tissue (not recorded which). The receptors stem from an adult man with Graves' hyperthyroidism.

This clonotype was picked up many times. The J gene is TRBJ2-5, the V gene TRBV20-1; D is possibly TRBD1 (6 bases). The CDR3 spans 11 residues. Germline V gene data show CDR1 as DFQATT and CDR2 as SNEGSKA (reference sequence). V was clipped by 5 bases and J by 4 bases, with 8 bases between them. This CDR3 is CSAETGETQYF. CDR3 nucleotides: TGCAGTGCTGAGACAGGAGAGACCCAGTACTTC.

V and J are TRBV7-2 and TRBJ2-2, with 9 bases that match TRBD2. Per germline, CDR1 SGHTA and CDR2 FQGNSA. With 2 bases clipped from V and 5 bases from J, the junction kept 9 bases outside the gene matches. This CDR3 region has 17 residues. DNA for the CDR3: TGTGCCAGCAGCTTACTCGCTAGCGGGATTTCGACCGGGGAGCTGTTTTTT. Encoded protein: CASSLLASGISTGELFF.

The chain couples TRBV5-1 to TRBJ2-3; D is ambiguous. CDR3 length: 11 residues. Trimming stripped 4 bases from V and 6 bases from J, with 6 bases between. Germline V lookup: CDR1 SGHRS, CDR2 YFSETQ. CDR3 in DNA: TGCGCCAGCAGCATCGCGGATACGCAGTATTTT. It is translated as CASSIADTQYF.

Turning to this clonotype: With a much larger clone just one base away, this may be a read error. The rearrangement uses TRBV19 and TRBJ2-7, with no clear D. This CDR3 spans 14 amino acids. The V gene lost 5 bases and the J gene lost 3 bases, with 14 bases spanning the gap. From germline, CDR1 is LNHDA and CDR2 SQIVND (reference sequence). CDR3 loop: CASSSLGLDYEQYF. Here the CDR3 DNA reads TGTGCCAGTAGTTCCCTAGGTCTTGACTACGAGCAGTACTTC. The entire variable domain, with the rest obtained from reference TRBV19 and TRBJ2-7, is as follows: DGGITQSPKYLFRKEGQNVTLSCEQNLNHDAMYWYRQDPGQGLRLIYYSQIVNDFQKGDIAEGYSVSREKKESFPLTVTSAQKNPTAFYLCASSSLGLDYEQYFGPGTRLTVT.

This clonotype appeared many times. The chain carries TRBV5-6 and TRBJ2-7; the D gene could be TRBD1 or TRBD2 (5 bases each). Germline CDR1 reads SGHDT; CDR2 reads YYEEEE. Trimming left V 4 bases short and J 0 bases short, with 11 bases between. The CDR3 length is 14 residues. CDR3 bases: TGTGCCAGCAGCCTTGGGACGGCCTCCTACGAGCAGTACTTC. It is translated as CASSLGTASYEQYF.

This clonotype was seen many times. The gene calls are TRBV2 and TRBJ1-5; TRBD1 is a possible D gene (5 bases). Trimming took off 6 bases at V and 6 bases at J, with 18 bases between the two ends. Germline CDR1 and CDR2: SNHLY and FYNNEI. This CDR3 region has 15 residues. The CDR3 DNA is TGTGCCAGCAGGGCCCCTGGGAGGGGATCTCAGCCCCAGCATTTT. It encodes CASRAPGRGSQPQHF.

The sample holds many counts of this clonotype. The genes are TRBV20-1 and TRBJ1-1, with TRBD1 matching 9 bases. This CDR3 has 15 amino acids. The germline V gene encodes CDR1 DFQATT and CDR2 SNEGSKA (reference sequence). Trimming cost V 5 bases and J 4 bases; bases outside gene matches: 11. The CDR3 is CSASMVRDRATEAFF. CDR3 bases: TGCAGTGCTTCGATGGTTCGGGACAGGGCCACTGAAGCTTTCTTT.

This clonotype was detected only a few times. The chain carries TRBV7-9 and TRBJ1-1, with a possible D match to TRBD1 (5 bases). The CDR3 spans 16 residues. The germline CDR1 and CDR2 sequences are SEHNR and FQNEAQ (reference sequence). V was cut by 2 bases and J by 0 bases, with 13 bases left in between. CDR3 in DNA: TGTGCCAGCAGCTTATCGGGGGGTCTTATGAACACTGAAGCTTTCTTT. It encodes CASSLSGGLMNTEAFF.

This clonotype occurred many times. The CDR3 DNA follows: TGTGCCAGCAGTTACCACAGGCCGGAGTCACCCCTCCACTTT. It specifies CASSYHRPESPLHF. The V call is TRBV6-6, the J call TRBJ1-6, with a weak D call TRBD1 (5 bases). This CDR3 has 14 residues. Trimming stripped 2 bases from V and 10 bases from J, with 12 bases between. In germline, CDR1 is MNHNY, CDR2 SVGAGI (reference sequence).

This clonotype has just a few counts. The V and J genes are TRBV7-9 and TRBJ2-5; 7 nucleotides agree with TRBD2. The CDR3 has 16 residues. The germline V gene has CDR1 SEHNR and CDR2 FQNEAQ (reference sequence). V trimming: 3 bases; J trimming: 4 bases; junction bases outside the gene matches: 11. The CDR3 bases are TGTGCCAGCAGCTTTTTTATATCCGCGGGAGCAGAGACCCAGTACTTC. This gives the protein CASSFFISAGAETQYF. The complete variable domain, with remaining parts taken from reference TRBV7-9 and TRBJ2-5, reads DTGVSQNPRHKITKRGQNVTFRCDPISEHNRLYWYRQTLGQGPEFLTYFQNEAQLEKSRLLSDRFSAERPKGSFSTLEIQRTEQGDSAMYLCASSFFISAGAETQYFGPGTRLLVL.

The V gene is TRBV12-3 or TRBV12-4, the J gene TRBJ2-7; D remains unclear. V was pared by 5 bases and J by 0 bases, with 8 bases between. This CDR3 is built from 13 residues. CDR3 in amino acids: CASSPTISYEQYF. The DNA of the CDR3 is TGTGCCAGCAGTCCGACCATCTCCTACGAGCAGTACTTC.

This clonotype was picked up many times. The chain recombines TRBV9 with TRBJ2-7; maybe TRBD2 (7 bases). The CDR3 covers 15 residues. V dropped 0 bases and J dropped 5 bases, with 15 bases sitting between them. CDR1 SGDLS and CDR2 YYNGEE come from the germline V gene. CDR3 loop: CASSVGLGGRDEQYF. CDR3 sequence (DNA): TGTGCCAGCAGCGTAGGGTTGGGGGGGCGAGACGAGCAGTACTTC.

The chain is built from TRBV7-2 and TRBJ2-7; 7 nucleotides align to TRBD2. Germline CDR1 and CDR2: SGHTA and FQGNSA. Trimming removed 10 bases from V and 6 bases from J; junction bases left unmatched: 9. This CDR3 is built from 12 residues. CDR3: CATREGTSEQYF. CDR3 DNA sequence: TGTGCCACTAGGGAGGGAACTAGCGAGCAGTACTTC.

Notes on this clonotype: This could be a read error, since a much larger clone is one nucleotide away. CDR3 coding DNA: TGTGCCGGCAGCTTAGCAGGGGCTTCTGGAAACACCATATATTTT. It yields the protein CAGSLAGASGNTIYF. The chain employs TRBV7-8 and TRBJ1-3, with D possibly being TRBD1 (6 bases). Per the germline V gene, CDR1 is SGHVS and CDR2 is FQNEAQ. The CDR3 totals 15 residues. Based on the CDR3 plus reference TRBV7-8 and TRBJ1-3, the full variable domain is GAGVSQSPRYKVAKRGQDVALRCDPISGHVSLFWYQQALGQGPEFLTYFQNEAQLDKSGLPSDRFFAERPEGSVSTLKIQRTQQEDSAVYLCAGSLAGASGNTIYFGEGSWLTVV.

The rearrangement joins TRBV20-1 to TRBJ2-2, with a tentative D call TRBD1 (5 bases). The V end lost 3 bases, the J end lost 1 base, and 9 bases lay between the germline ends. The CDR3 totals 14 residues. Germline lookup yields CDR1 DFQATT and CDR2 SNEGSKA (reference sequence). In DNA form, the CDR3 reads TGCAGTGCTAGGGGGCAGGTGAACACCGGGGAGCTGTTTTTT. It yields the protein CSARGQVNTGELFF.

As regards this clonotype: Relative to the germline gene, one junction end is altered; a read error may explain this. The chain couples TRBV10-2 to TRBJ2-7; possible D gene TRBD2, 6 bases. CDR3 length equals 15 residues. CDR1 and CDR2 from the germline V gene are WSHSY and SAAADI. The CDR3 region is CASRSAGRSSYEQYF. In DNA, the CDR3 is TGTGCCAGCCGGTCCGCGGGACGGTCCTCCTACGAGCAGTACTTC.

This clonotype has ten or more counts. The DNA for the CDR3 is TGTGCCAGCAGCGTAGGACCGACAGTTACCTACGAGCAGTACTTC. This encodes CASSVGPTVTYEQYF. This sequence joins TRBV7-6 and TRBJ2-7, with D maybe TRBD1 (5 bases). The V end lost 5 bases, the J end lost 2 bases, and 16 bases lay between the germline ends. Germline V gene lookup returns CDR1 SGHVS and CDR2 FNYEAQ. The CDR3 runs 15 residues.

This clonotype was seen at least ten times. CDR3 in amino acids: CASTYPGSTNYGYTF. The DNA of the CDR3 is TGTGCCAGCACCTACCCTGGTAGCACTAACTATGGCTACACCTTC. The V call is TRBV12-3 or TRBV12-4, the J call TRBJ1-2; D remains unclear. The CDR3 spans 15 residues. V shed 7 bases and J shed 0 bases, with 15 bases lying between them.

The genes are TRBV20-1 and TRBJ2-5; possibly TRBD2 for D (5 bases). Deletions cut 0 bases from V and 9 bases from J, with 26 bases between. There are 17 residues in the CDR3. The germline V gene encodes CDR1 DFQATT and CDR2 SNEGSKA (reference sequence). For the CDR3, the DNA is TGCAGTGCTAGAGATCCGAGGGCGCTTTTGAGCAATCAGCCCCAGTACTTC. It is translated as CSARDPRALLSNQPQYF.

This clonotype showed up many times. This CDR3 is CASSPVGRNYEQYF. CDR3 nucleotide sequence: TGTGCCAGCAGCCCAGTGGGGAGGAACTACGAGCAGTACTTC. This sequence joins TRBV7-9 and TRBJ2-7, with TRBD2 as a possible D gene (6 bases). Trimming shortened V by 5 bases and J by 3 bases, and 14 bases separated the two germline ends. The CDR3 extends over 14 amino acids. Per the germline V gene, CDR1 is SEHNR and CDR2 is FQNEAQ (reference sequence).

The chain uses TRBV6-4 and TRBJ2-7; D might be TRBD1 (5 bases). CDR1 and CDR2 from the germline V gene are MRHNA and SNTAGT. The germline V and J ends were trimmed by 6 bases and 12 bases, with 9 bases remaining between them. CDR3 size: 9 residues. CDR3 sequence reads: CASSLGRYF. In DNA, the CDR3 is TGTGCCAGCAGCTTGGGGCGGTACTTC.

The rearrangement uses TRBV6-4 and TRBJ2-1; D call uncertain. V lost 0 bases and J 9 bases, leaving 6 bases between the germline ends. CDR3 length: 12 amino acids. Germline-derived CDR1 and CDR2 are MRHNA and SNTAGT. Written as DNA, the CDR3 is TGTGCCAGCAGTGACTCGTCCGGTGAGCAGTTCTTC. Its translation is CASSDSSGEQFF.

This CDR3 is CAVQAGSSNTGELFF. In DNA form, the CDR3 reads TGTGCCGTCCAGGCTGGCTCTTCTAACACCGGGGAGCTGTTTTTT. The rearrangement joins TRBV10-3 to TRBJ2-2; no reliable D call. This CDR3 is 15 amino acids long. Germline V gives CDR1 ENHRY, CDR2 SYGVKD. Trimming took off 11 bases at V and 2 bases at J, with 18 bases between the two ends.

This clonotype occurred many times. V is TRBV4-3 and J is TRBJ1-6, with 8 bases fitting TRBD1. The V and J ends lost 0 bases and 10 bases, in that order; junction bases with no gene match: 5. CDR1 is LGHNA, CDR2 YSLEER, per germline. This CDR3 spans 15 amino acids. The CDR3 bases are TGCGCCAGCAGCCAAGATCGCGACAGGGGCTCACCCCTCCACTTT. It translates to CASSQDRDRGSPLHF.

This clonotype was seen a handful of times. The V gene is TRBV11-2, the J gene TRBJ1-6; the D is unclear. This CDR3 region has 14 residues. Germline values: CDR1 SGHAT, CDR2 FQNNGV. V gave up 1 base and J gave up 5 bases, with 6 bases separating them. The CDR3 sequence: CASSLVLHNSPLHF. In DNA, the CDR3 is TGTGCCAGCAGCTTAGTTTTGCATAATTCACCCCTCCACTTT.

The genes are TRBV29-1 and TRBJ1-6, with 9 positions matching TRBD1. This CDR3 spans 15 amino acids. J gave up 4 bases and V 5 bases, and 6 bases lay outside the gene matches. Germline V CDR1 and CDR2: SQVTM, ANQGSEA. Here the CDR3 DNA reads TGCAGCGTTCTCACCGGGACAGGGTATAATTCACCCCTCCACTTT. This codes for CSVLTGTGYNSPLHF.

The CDR3 loop is CSVDGQTEAFF. As DNA, the CDR3 is TGCAGCGTTGATGGCCAGACTGAAGCTTTCTTT. The gene calls are TRBV29-1 and TRBJ1-1; unclear D gene. Germline V gene data show CDR1 as SQVTM and CDR2 as ANQGSEA. This CDR3 comprises 11 residues. Trimming pared 3 bases from V and 5 bases from J, leaving 7 bases between.